Listed below are T cell receptor beta chains from one sample, sequenced in a study of patients and donors after allogeneic stem cell transplantation. From the RT-PCR reads, TCRdb called clonotypes with MiXCR, one entry per CDR3 protein. This sample has 800,000 to 1,000,000 distinct CDR3 sequences, with about a sixth found just once. The sample was blood, either unsorted or a sorted T cell fraction (not recorded which). The receptors derive from a human donor who was either an allogeneic HSCT recipient or a stem cell or donor lymphocyte infusion donor (not recorded which). It is not recorded whose cells these are; they may come from a transplant donor. The CDR3 runs from the conserved cysteine through the conserved F or W. D genes are given only for firm matches. Clone size appears in some rows only: once, few, many, or a class for an expanded clone.

D gene	V gene	clone size	J gene	CDR3 DNA	CDR3 protein
-	TRBV6-1	few	TRBJ2-7	TGTGCCAGCAGTGAATACCTACTTGGCGAGCAGTACTTC	CASSEYLLGEQYF
TRBD2	TRBV3-1	-	TRBJ2-1	TGTGCCAGCAGCCAAGAACTAGCGGGAGGGCCGAGGAGTGAGCAGTTCTTC	CASSQELAGGPRSEQFF
TRBD2	TRBV18	-	TRBJ2-5	TGTGCCAGCTCACCACATCGGGGGGGAGAGACCCAGTACTTC	CASSPHRGGETQYF
TRBD1	TRBV7-9	-	TRBJ1-2	TGTGCCAGCAGCTTAGGTGGGACAGGGAATGGCTACACCTTC	CASSLGGTGNGYTF
-	TRBV28	few	TRBJ2-3	TGTGCCAGCACCCGCGAAGTTAAAGCGGGTAACTTTTATACGCAGTATTTT	CASTREVKAGNFYTQYF
-	TRBV7-9	-	TRBJ1-1	TGTGCCAGCAGCTTATTAGACAAGAACACTGAAGCTTTCTTT	CASSLLDKNTEAFF
-	TRBV4-3	few	TRBJ2-3	TGCGCCAGCAGCCAAGTGGTGGCCTGGTCAGATACGCAGTATTTT	CASSQVVAWSDTQYF
-	TRBV6-1	-	TRBJ1-1	TGTGCCAGCAGCCCGACAGGCAACAGGGACACTGAAGCTTTCTTT	CASSPTGNRDTEAFF
TRBD1	TRBV6-1	few	TRBJ2-7	TGTGCCACCGTATCCCCGGGACAGGCCTTTTACGAGCAGTACTTC	CATVSPGQAFYEQYF
-	TRBV7-2	-	TRBJ2-5	TGTGCCAGCAGCTTAGGGCAGGGACACATCCAAGAGACCCAGTACTTC	CASSLGQGHIQETQYF
TRBD1	TRBV2	-	TRBJ1-1	TGTGCCAGCAGTGAAGGGACAGGGGGTATTATTCGGGGGACTGAAGCTTTCTTT	CASSEGTGGIIRGTEAFF
TRBD1	TRBV27	-	TRBJ1-1	TGTGCCAGCAGCCGGATGGACAGGGCCGGTCTGAACACTGAAGCTTTCTTT	CASSRMDRAGLNTEAFF